This T cell receptor beta chain came from a study of cytomegalovirus exposure and HLA in healthy donors. In the study overall: Within the Caucasian-associated ancestry cluster were around 81% of the approximately 400 genotyped donors. Overall study findings and caveats: Common viral pathogens (according to a later analysis) appeared linked to several of the most significant clusters. Rates of TCR association differed by HLA locus in a later analysis, with DRB1 highest and HLA-C lowest. The majority of CMV-associated TCR beta chains were reported as apparently HLA-restricted in a later analysis.

Notes on this clone: Its antigen is not identified.

The ends were cut back, 2 bases at V and 5 bases at J, with 8 bases in the middle. Germline CDR1 is SGHNT and CDR2 is YYREEE (reference sequence). There are 13 residues in the CDR3. PCR used 60 Vbeta primers and 13 Jbeta primers. The repertoire was sequenced with immunoSEQ multiplex PCR; TCRdb's copy has only in-frame clones and lacks some. This table holds about 120,000 clones, about three quarters found once. V and J are TRBV5-4 and TRBJ2-1; D not certain. Material for sequencing was PBMCs. The TCR was taken from a woman aged 40-49 years in good health and CMV-seropositive. The CDR3 reads CASSFTIHNEQFF. In DNA form, the CDR3 reads TGTGCCAGCAGCTTTACTATACACAATGAGCAGTTCTTC.